A single sample gave rise to the 15 T cell receptor beta chains below, sequenced in a study of cytomegalovirus exposure and HLA in healthy donors. 13 Jbeta primers and 60 Vbeta primers were used for the PCR. Clones were read by immunoSEQ multiplex PCR, and TCRdb kept only the in-frame ones, dropping some. The table has around 40,000 clones, 64% seen once; the top ten hold around 8.7%. Specimen: PBMCs. These receptors all stem from a human donor in good health.

The chain couples TRBV12-2 to TRBJ1-5; the table's D call TRBD1 went unverified against the DNA. TRBV12-2 is deemed a pseudogene. CDR3 length: 13 residues. For the CDR3, the DNA is TGTGCAAGTCGCTTAGACCCAGACAGCTCCCAGCATTTT. Translation: CASRLDPDSSQHF.

The chain has TRBV27 and TRBJ1-5, with 12 nucleotides matching TRBD1. CDR1 and CDR2 from the germline V gene are MNHEY and SMNVEV (reference sequence). V shed 6 bases, J shed 7 bases, and the junction held 19 bases outside the gene matches. The length of the CDR3 is 19 residues. CDR3 coding DNA: TGTGCCAGCAGCGGCCTTCAGGCTGGGGACAGGGGGCTAGGCCAGCCCCAGCATTTT. Amino acids: CASSGLQAGDRGLGQPQHF.

V gene TRBV5-6 combines with J gene TRBJ1-1; D gene unclear. The CDR3 sequence is 13 residues long. Trimming removed 1 base at V and 9 bases at J, with 13 bases between. Looked up from germline, CDR1 is SGHDT and CDR2 is YYEEEE. The DNA for the CDR3 is TGTGCCAGCAGCTTGTTCGGGTCCGAGAAAGCTTTCTTT. Its translation is CASSLFGSEKAFF.

This chain joins TRBV15 and TRBJ1-2; D possibly corresponds to TRBD1 (5 bases). CDR1 and CDR2 (germline): LNHNV, YYDKDF (reference sequence). This CDR3 is built from 14 residues. V lost 1 base and J 7 bases, leaving 13 bases between the germline ends. Here the CDR3 DNA reads TGTGCCACCAGCAGAGGGCAGGGCATAGGTGGCTACACCTTC. Translating it yields CATSRGQGIGGYTF.

There are a few counts of this clone. The chain combines TRBV4-3 with TRBJ2-7; TRBD1 might be the D (5 bases). CDR1 is LGHNA, CDR2 YSLEER, per germline. V lost 0 bases to trimming and J lost 3 bases, with 12 bases between them. The CDR3 length is 15 residues. This CDR3 reads CASSQDGRGFYEQYF. The CDR3 coding sequence is TGCGCCAGCAGCCAAGATGGAAGGGGATTCTACGAGCAGTACTTC.

CDR3 DNA sequence: TGTGCCAGCAGTGTACAGGGGGCTAGCGGCTACACCTTC. Translated, it gives CASSVQGASGYTF. The J gene is TRBJ1-2, the V gene TRBV6-6; 9 nucleotides align to TRBD1. The CDR3 extends over 13 amino acids. The junction had 6 bases not matched to a gene; V was cut back by 5 bases and J by 8 bases. Germline V gene data show CDR1 as MNHNY and CDR2 as SVGAGI (reference sequence).

The chain carries TRBV27 and TRBJ2-7, with D possibly TRBD2 on 5 matching bases. Trimming removed 5 bases from V and 2 bases from J, with 10 bases in between. The V gene's germline CDR1 is MNHEY and CDR2 SMNVEV (reference sequence). The CDR3 totals 13 residues. CDR3 in DNA: TGTGCCAGCAGTCCCCCTAGCACCTACGAGCAGTACTTC. It yields the protein CASSPPSTYEQYF.

The V call is TRBV18, the J call TRBJ1-2, with D possibly being TRBD1 (5 bases). The germline V and J ends were trimmed by 4 bases and 2 bases, with 14 bases remaining between them. The CDR3 contains 15 residues. CDR1 and CDR2 (germline): KGHSH, LQKENI. CDR3 nucleotides: TGTGCCAGCTCACATGACAGCGTACCCAACTATGGCTACACCTTC. This translates into CASSHDSVPNYGYTF.

The chain is built from TRBV7-8 and TRBJ2-1; no clear D. This CDR3 has 14 amino acids. Trimming stripped 1 base from V and 10 bases from J, with 14 bases between. Germline CDR1 reads SGHVS; CDR2 reads FQNEAQ. CDR3 sequence (DNA): TGTGCCAGCAGCTTAGATCAGGCGAGTCGGGAGCAGTTCTTC. Its translation: CASSLDQASREQFF.

The gene calls are TRBV30 and TRBJ1-5; the match to TRBD1 covers 7 bases. V was pared by 2 bases and J by 6 bases, with 4 bases of the junction left unmatched. There are 13 residues in the CDR3. Per the germline V gene, CDR1 is GTSNPN and CDR2 is SVGIG (reference sequence). This CDR3 is CAWSTGEAQPQHF. The CDR3 DNA follows: TGTGCCTGGAGTACAGGGGAGGCTCAGCCCCAGCATTTT.

The gene calls are TRBV4-1 and TRBJ2-1; 10 bases fit TRBD1. Germline assignment: CDR1 MGHRA and CDR2 YSYEKL. The ends lost 3 bases at V and 10 bases at J; junction bases unmatched: 15. The CDR3 runs 17 residues. The CDR3 DNA is TGCGCCAGCAGCCAGCTACATTTCCGGGACAGGGGTGGCGAGCAGTTCTTC. Translated, it gives CASSQLHFRDRGGEQFF.

This clone occurred once. This chain links TRBV15 with TRBJ1-5; D ambiguous. The CDR3 spans 15 residues. Deletions cut 0 bases from V and 5 bases from J, with 11 bases between. Germline V CDR1 and CDR2: LNHNV, YYDKDF (reference sequence). This chain's CDR3 is CATSRDTNRDQPQHF. For the CDR3, the DNA is TGTGCCACCAGCAGAGATACCAACCGGGATCAGCCCCAGCATTTT.

The chain recombines TRBV1 with TRBJ2-7; the table calls TRBD2, which could not be checked here. TRBV1 corresponds to a pseudogene. The CDR3 sequence is 20 residues long. DNA of the CDR3: TGCACCAGCAGCCAAGACGGGACTAGCGGGGGCCTCGACGACCTCTACGAGCAGTACTTC. Its translation: CTSSQDGTSGGLDDLYEQYF.

This clone was detected only a few times. This chain joins TRBV2 and TRBJ2-2; 14 bases map to TRBD2. Trimming removed 4 bases from V and 3 bases from J; junction bases left unmatched: 4. CDR1 and CDR2 from the germline V gene are SNHLY and FYNNEI. The CDR3 length is 17 residues. The CDR3 is CASSGTSGGIHTGELFF. The CDR3, as DNA: TGTGCCAGCAGTGGGACTAGCGGGGGGATACACACCGGGGAGCTGTTTTTT.

This clone was seen only once. The chain links TRBV30 to TRBJ1-1, with unresolved D. Germline assignment: CDR1 GTSNPN and CDR2 SVGIG (reference sequence). Deletions cut 5 bases from V and 5 bases from J, with 6 bases between. This CDR3 comprises 10 residues. The chain's CDR3 is CAWGETEAFF. The DNA for the CDR3 is TGTGCCTGGGGGGAGACTGAAGCTTTCTTT.